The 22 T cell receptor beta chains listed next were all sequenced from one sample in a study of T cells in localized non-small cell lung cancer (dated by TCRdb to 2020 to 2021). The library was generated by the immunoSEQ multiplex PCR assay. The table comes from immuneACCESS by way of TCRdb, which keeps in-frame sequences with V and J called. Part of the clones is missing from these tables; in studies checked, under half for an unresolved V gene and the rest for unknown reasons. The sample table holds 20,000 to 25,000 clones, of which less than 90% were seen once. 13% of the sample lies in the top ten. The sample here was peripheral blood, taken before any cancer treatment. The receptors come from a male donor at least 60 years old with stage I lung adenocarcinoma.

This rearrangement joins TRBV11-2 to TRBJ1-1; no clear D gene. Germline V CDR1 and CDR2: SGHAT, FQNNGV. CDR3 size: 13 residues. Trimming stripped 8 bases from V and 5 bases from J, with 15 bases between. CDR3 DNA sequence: TGTGCCAGCTGCTCAAGTCCTAGGACTGAAGCTTTCTTT. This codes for CASCSSPRTEAFF.

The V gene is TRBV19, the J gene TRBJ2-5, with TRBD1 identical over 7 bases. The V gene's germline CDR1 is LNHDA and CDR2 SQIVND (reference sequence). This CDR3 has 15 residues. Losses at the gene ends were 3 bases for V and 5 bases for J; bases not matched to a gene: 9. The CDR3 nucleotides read TGTGCCAGTAGTATTACTCAGGGGGTGGAGGAGACCCAGTACTTC. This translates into CASSITQGVEETQYF. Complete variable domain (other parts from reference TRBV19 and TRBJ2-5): DGGITQSPKYLFRKEGQNVTLSCEQNLNHDAMYWYRQDPGQGLRLIYYSQIVNDFQKGDIAEGYSVSREKKESFPLTVTSAQKNPTAFYLCASSITQGVEETQYFGPGTRLLVL.

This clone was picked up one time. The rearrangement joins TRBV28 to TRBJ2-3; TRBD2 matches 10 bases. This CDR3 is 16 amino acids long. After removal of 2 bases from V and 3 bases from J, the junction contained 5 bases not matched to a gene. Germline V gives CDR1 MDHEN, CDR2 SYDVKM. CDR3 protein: CASSLMSSGSTDTQYF. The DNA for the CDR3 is TGTGCCAGCAGTTTAATGTCTAGCGGGAGTACAGATACGCAGTATTTT.

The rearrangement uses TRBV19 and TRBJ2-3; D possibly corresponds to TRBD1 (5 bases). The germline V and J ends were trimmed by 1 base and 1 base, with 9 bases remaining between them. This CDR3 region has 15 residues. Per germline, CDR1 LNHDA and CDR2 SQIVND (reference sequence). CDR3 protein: CASSIGARGTDTQYF. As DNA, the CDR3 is TGTGCCAGTAGTATAGGGGCCAGGGGCACAGATACGCAGTATTTT.

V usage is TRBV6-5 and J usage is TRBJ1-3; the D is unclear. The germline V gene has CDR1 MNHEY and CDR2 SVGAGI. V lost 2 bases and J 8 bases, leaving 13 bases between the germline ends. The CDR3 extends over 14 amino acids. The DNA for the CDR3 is TGTGCCAGCAGTTACACCTACGGGTTGGACACCATATATTTT. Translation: CASSYTYGLDTIYF.

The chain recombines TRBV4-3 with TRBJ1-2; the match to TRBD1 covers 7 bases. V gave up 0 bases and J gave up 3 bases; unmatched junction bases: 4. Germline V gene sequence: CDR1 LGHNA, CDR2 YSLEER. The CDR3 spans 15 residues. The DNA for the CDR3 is TGCGCCAGCAGCCAAGATGGGACAGAGGACTATGGCTACACCTTC. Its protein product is CASSQDGTEDYGYTF.

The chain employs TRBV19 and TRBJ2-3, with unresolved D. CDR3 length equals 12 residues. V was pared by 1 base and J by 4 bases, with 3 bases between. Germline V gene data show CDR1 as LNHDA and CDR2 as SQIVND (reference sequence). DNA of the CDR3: TGTGCCAGTAGTATAGTCCCAGATACGCAGTATTTT. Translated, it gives CASSIVPDTQYF.

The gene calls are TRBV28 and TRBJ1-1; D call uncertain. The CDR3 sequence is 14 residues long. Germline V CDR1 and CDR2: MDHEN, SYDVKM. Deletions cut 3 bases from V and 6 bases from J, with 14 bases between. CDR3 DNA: TGTGCCAGCAGTTTCGATTCAGGCGTATCTGAAGCTTTCTTT. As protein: CASSFDSGVSEAFF.

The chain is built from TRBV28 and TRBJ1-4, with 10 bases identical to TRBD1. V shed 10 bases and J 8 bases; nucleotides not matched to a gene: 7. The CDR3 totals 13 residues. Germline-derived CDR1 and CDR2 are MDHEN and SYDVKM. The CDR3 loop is CAIHPGQGEKLFF. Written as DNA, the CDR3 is TGTGCCATCCACCCGGGACAGGGGGAAAAACTGTTTTTT.

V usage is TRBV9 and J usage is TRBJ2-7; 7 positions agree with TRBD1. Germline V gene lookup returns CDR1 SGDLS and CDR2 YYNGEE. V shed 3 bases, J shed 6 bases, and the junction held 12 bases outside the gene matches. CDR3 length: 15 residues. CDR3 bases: TGTGCCAGCAGCGGACTGGACAGGTTTTTTAGCGAGCAGTACTTC. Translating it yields CASSGLDRFFSEQYF.

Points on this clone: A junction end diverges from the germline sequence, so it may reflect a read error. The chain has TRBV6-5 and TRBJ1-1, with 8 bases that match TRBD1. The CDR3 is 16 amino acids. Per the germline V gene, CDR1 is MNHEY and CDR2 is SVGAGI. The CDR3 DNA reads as TGTGCCAGCAGTTACTCAATCCCAGCTGGACAGGGCTCGTCTTCTTGG. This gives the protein CASSYSIPAGQGSSSW.

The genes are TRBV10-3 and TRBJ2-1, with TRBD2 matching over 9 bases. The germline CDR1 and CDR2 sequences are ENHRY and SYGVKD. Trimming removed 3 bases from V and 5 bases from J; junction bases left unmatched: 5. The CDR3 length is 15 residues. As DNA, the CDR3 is TGTGCCATCAGTGATTCTAGCGGGGCGAACAATGAGCAGTTCTTC. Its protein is CAISDSSGANNEQFF.

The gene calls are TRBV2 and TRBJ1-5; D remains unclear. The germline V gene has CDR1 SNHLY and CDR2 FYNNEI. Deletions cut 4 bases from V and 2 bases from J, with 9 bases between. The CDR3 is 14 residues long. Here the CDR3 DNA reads TGTGCCAGCAGTGGCGGGCCAGGCAATCAGCCCCAGCATTTT. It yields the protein CASSGGPGNQPQHF.

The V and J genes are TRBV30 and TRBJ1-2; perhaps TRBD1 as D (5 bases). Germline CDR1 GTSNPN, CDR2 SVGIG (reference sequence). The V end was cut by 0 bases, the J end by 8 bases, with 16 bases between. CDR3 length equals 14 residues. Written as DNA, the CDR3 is TGTGCCTGGAGTGTACACGCCGGGGCGTCGGGCTACACCTTC. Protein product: CAWSVHAGASGYTF.

CDR3 loop: CASSERAYYEGSRGPHEQYF. Here the CDR3 DNA reads TGTGCCAGCAGTGAACGGGCCTATTATGAAGGGTCTCGGGGACCTCACGAGCAGTACTTC. This chain uses TRBV6-1 with TRBJ2-7; TRBD1 or TRBD2 may be the D gene (5 bases each). Germline CDR1 and CDR2: MNHNS and SASEGT. The length of the CDR3 is 20 residues. The V end was cut by 2 bases, the J end by 5 bases, with 31 bases between.

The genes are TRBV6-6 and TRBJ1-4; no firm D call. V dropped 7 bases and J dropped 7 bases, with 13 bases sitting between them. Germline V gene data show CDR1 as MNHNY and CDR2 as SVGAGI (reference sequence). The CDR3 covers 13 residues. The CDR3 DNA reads TGTGCCAGCACCACCTTTGGAGGTGAAAAACTGTTTTTT. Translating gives CASTTFGGEKLFF.

CDR3 sequence reads: CASSLTPGTGKISEQYF. DNA for the CDR3: TGTGCCAGCAGTTTAACCCCCGGGACAGGGAAAATCAGCGAGCAGTACTTC. This chain joins TRBV28 and TRBJ2-7; 9 nucleotides agree with TRBD1. CDR1 and CDR2 from the germline V gene are MDHEN and SYDVKM. Trimming cost V 2 bases and J 6 bases; bases outside gene matches: 14. The CDR3 is made up of 17 amino acids.

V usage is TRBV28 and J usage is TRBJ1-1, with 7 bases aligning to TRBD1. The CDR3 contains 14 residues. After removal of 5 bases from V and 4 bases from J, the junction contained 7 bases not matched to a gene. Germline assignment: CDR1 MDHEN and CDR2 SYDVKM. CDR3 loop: CASSPTGVGTEAFF. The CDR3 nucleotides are TGTGCCAGCAGTCCTACAGGGGTGGGCACTGAAGCTTTCTTT.

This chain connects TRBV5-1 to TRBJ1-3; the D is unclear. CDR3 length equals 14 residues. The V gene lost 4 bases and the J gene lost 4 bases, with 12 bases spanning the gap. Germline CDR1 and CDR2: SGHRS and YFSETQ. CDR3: CASSLTLGGNTIYF. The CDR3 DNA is TGCGCCAGCAGCCTGACCTTGGGAGGAAACACCATATATTTT.

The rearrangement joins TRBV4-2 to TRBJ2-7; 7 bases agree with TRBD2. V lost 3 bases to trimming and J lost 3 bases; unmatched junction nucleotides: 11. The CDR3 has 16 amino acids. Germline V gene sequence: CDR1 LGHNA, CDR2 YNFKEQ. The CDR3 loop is CASSHYQAGKSYEQYF. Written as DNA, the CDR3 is TGTGCCAGCAGCCACTACCAAGCGGGAAAGAGCTACGAGCAGTACTTC.

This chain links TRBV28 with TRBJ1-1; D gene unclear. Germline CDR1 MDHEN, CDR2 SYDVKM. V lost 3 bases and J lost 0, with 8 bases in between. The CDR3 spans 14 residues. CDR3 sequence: CASSLRAVNTEAFF. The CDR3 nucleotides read TGTGCCAGCAGTTTGAGGGCTGTGAACACTGAAGCTTTCTTT.

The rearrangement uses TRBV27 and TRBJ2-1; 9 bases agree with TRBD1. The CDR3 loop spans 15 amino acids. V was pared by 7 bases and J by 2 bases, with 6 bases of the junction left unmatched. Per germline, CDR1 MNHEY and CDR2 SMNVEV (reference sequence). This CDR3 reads CASTSGQGPYNEQFF. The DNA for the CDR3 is TGTGCCAGCACCTCTGGACAGGGGCCCTACAATGAGCAGTTCTTC.